Listed below are T cell receptor beta chains from one sample, sequenced in a study of T-cell memory formation after mild COVID-19. TCRdb reprocessed the 5' RACE reads via MiXCR and lists one record per CDR3 protein. The repertoire holds 200,000 or so distinct CDR3 sequences, around 19% seen once, with 2% to 2.5% in the top ten. The sequencing sample was made of PBMCs or a T cell subset sorted from them (not recorded which). The receptors shown here come from an adult woman who had mild COVID-19 (a few samples of this study predate the infection). Cell type and time point are not known. CDR3s include the opening cysteine and the closing phenylalanine or tryptophan. A D gene is named only where the DNA matches it firmly. Clone size is shown for a subset of rows, as once, few, many or a class of expanded clone.

j_call d_call v_call clone_size cdr3_nt cdr3_aa
TRBJ1-5 - TRBV6-1 few TGTGCCAGCAGTCTAGGTGGGGGTTATAGCAATCAGCCCCAGCATTTT CASSLGGGYSNQPQHF
TRBJ2-2 - TRBV7-2 - TGTGCCAGCAGCTTGTCACAGACGAACACCGGGGAGCTGTTTTTT CASSLSQTNTGELFF
TRBJ1-4 TRBD1 TRBV4-2 few TGTGCCAGCAGCCACAGGGGGAGAAATGAAAAACTGTTTTTT CASSHRGRNEKLFF
TRBJ2-5 - TRBV2 few TGTGCCAGCGCAACGGGGGCGGGAGAGACCCAGTACTTC CASATGAGETQYF
TRBJ1-5 TRBD1 TRBV20-1 few TGCAGTGCTCCCCCCGGACAGGGAAGCAATCAGCCCCAGCATTTT CSAPPGQGSNQPQHF
TRBJ2-7 TRBD2 TRBV5-1 few TGCGCCAGCAGCGTGACTAGCGGGAAAGTCTCCTACGAGCAGTACTTC CASSVTSGKVSYEQYF
TRBJ2-5 - TRBV9 - TGTGCCAGCAGCGTAGAAAAGGGCGGCGAGGGGGAGACCCAGTACTTC CASSVEKGGEGETQYF
TRBJ1-2 TRBD1 TRBV18 - TGTGCCAGCTCCCTTGGACAGGGGGCGCGGGGCTACACCTTC CASSLGQGARGYTF
TRBJ2-5 TRBD2 TRBV2 - TGTGCCAGCAGGACCGGGACTAGCTACGGGACCCAGTACTTC CASRTGTSYGTQYF
TRBJ2-4 - TRBV7-2 - TGTGCCAGCAGCTTAAGGGCAGCCCTAGCCAAAAACATTCAGTACTTC CASSLRAALAKNIQYF
TRBJ2-1 - TRBV4-3 - TGCGCCAGCAGCCAGGGCCCAGACGGACACAATGAGCAGTTCTTC CASSQGPDGHNEQFF
TRBJ2-1 TRBD2 TRBV3-1 once TGTGCCAGCAGTATAATAAAGACCGGGACTAGCATCGATGAGCAGTTCTTC CASSIIKTGTSIDEQFF
TRBJ2-5 TRBD2 TRBV20-1 few TGCAGTGCTAGTGATCCCAGCGGGGCGCAGACCCAGTACTTC CSASDPSGAQTQYF
TRBJ1-1 - TRBV7-9 few TGTGCCAGCAGCTTAAAGGACGGACATACTGAAGCTTTCTTT CASSLKDGHTEAFF
TRBJ1-5 - TRBV7-2 - TGTGCCAGCAGCTTAGATAAATCTAGCAATCAGCCCCAGCATTTT CASSLDKSSNQPQHF
TRBJ2-7 - TRBV5-3 - TGTGCCAGAAGCCCCGCCGAAGTGATGAGAAGGATCTTGGAAACGGCGCAGTACTTC CARSPAEVMRRILETAQYF
TRBJ2-7 TRBD2 TRBV9 few TGTGCCAGCAGCCAGGGACTAGCGGGAGGCGAGCAGTACTTC CASSQGLAGGEQYF
TRBJ2-5 TRBD2 TRBV3-1 - TGTGCCAGCAGCCAAGGGAGCGGGGGGACCCAAGAGACCCAGTACTTC CASSQGSGGTQETQYF
TRBJ2-7 - TRBV5-1 medium-sized TGCGCCAGCAGCTTGGCCGGATCGAGGGAGCAGTACTTC CASSLAGSREQYF
TRBJ2-2 - TRBV18 many TGTGCCAGCTCACCATCGAAGGCCTCGACCGGGGAGCTGTTTTTT CASSPSKASTGELFF
TRBJ1-2 - TRBV10-3 few TGTGCCATCAGTGAGTCGGGGGACTATGGCTACACCTTC CAISESGDYGYTF
TRBJ2-5 - TRBV14 few TGTGCCAGCAGCCAAGGGGGGGTTTACGGGGAGACCCAGTACTTC CASSQGGVYGETQYF
TRBJ1-2 - TRBV4-2 many TGTGCCAGCAGCCAAGATCTTCCAGGGGTGATCTATGGCTACACCTTC CASSQDLPGVIYGYTF
TRBJ1-3 - TRBV4-1 few TGCGCCTCTAAAGAGTCAGGGTTTGGAAACACCATATATTTT CASKESGFGNTIYF
TRBJ1-5 - TRBV12-3/TRBV12-4 many TGTGCCAGCCTCAATACCCGGGGCGGGGGCGTTACCGATAGCAATCAGCCCCAGCATTTT CASLNTRGGGVTDSNQPQHF
TRBJ2-3 - TRBV12-3/TRBV12-4 - TGTGCCAGCAGGGAGCTTAGCACAGATACGCAGTATTTT CASRELSTDTQYF
TRBJ2-7 - TRBV3-1 few TGTGCCAGCAGCCAAGATTTACTAGGGTCCTACGAGCAGTACTTC CASSQDLLGSYEQYF
TRBJ2-1 TRBD2 TRBV12-5 many TGTGCTAGTGGTATTGATGGGACTAGCGGAGAGTACTACAATGAGCAGTTCTTC CASGIDGTSGEYYNEQFF
TRBJ1-6 - TRBV5-1 few TGCGCCAGCAACAGAGGGGGTTCCTATAATTCACCCCTCCACTTT CASNRGGSYNSPLHF
TRBJ1-2 - TRBV7-2 few TGTGCCAGCAGCTTAGAGCACAGGGCCTATGGCTACACCTTC CASSLEHRAYGYTF
TRBJ2-7 TRBD1 TRBV18 few TGTGCCAGCTCGCACCGGGACAGGGGCTCTTACGAGCAGTACTTC CASSHRDRGSYEQYF
TRBJ2-5 TRBD2 TRBV24-1 - TGTGCCACCAGTGAGGGCGGAGCGGGGGCCTCCCACGAGACCCAGTACTTC CATSEGGAGASHETQYF
TRBJ1-2 TRBD1 TRBV7-2 many TGTGCCAGCAGCTTAGCGGGACAGGGCAACTATGGCTACACCTTC CASSLAGQGNYGYTF
TRBJ2-2 - TRBV7-3 few TGTGCCAGCAGCTCAAACCACATGGCCGGGGAGCTGTTTTTT CASSSNHMAGELFF
TRBJ2-7 TRBD2 TRBV11-3 - TGTGCCAGCAGCTTACTAGCGGACGGCTACGAGCAGTACTTC CASSLLADGYEQYF
TRBJ2-7 TRBD1 TRBV7-9 few TGTGCCAGCAGCTTAGGACAGGGAATTGGCGAGCAGTACTTC CASSLGQGIGEQYF
TRBJ2-1 - TRBV11-2 few TGTGCCAGCAGCTTCATCGGCCAGGGAGGAAGAAATGAGCAGTTCTTC CASSFIGQGGRNEQFF
TRBJ2-3 - TRBV29-1 - TGCAGCGTTGCCCGACAGGCCCTATACACAGATACGCAGTATTTT CSVARQALYTDTQYF
TRBJ2-2 TRBD2 TRBV7-6 many TGTGCCAGCAGCCCTGCGGGAGGCGCGAACACCGGGGAGCTGTTTTTT CASSPAGGANTGELFF
TRBJ1-1 - TRBV6-5 few TGTGCCAGCAGTCGAGCCCGTAGGGGGGCTGGGGGCACTGAAGCTTTCTTT CASSRARRGAGGTEAFF
TRBJ2-1 TRBD1 TRBV12-3/TRBV12-4 few TGTGCCAGCAGCGTACGGACAGGGCGTTGGGATGAGCAGTTCTTC CASSVRTGRWDEQFF
TRBJ1-4 - TRBV7-9 many TGTGCCAGCAGCTTAGAAGGCGGCGAAAAACTGTTTTTT CASSLEGGEKLFF
TRBJ2-2 TRBD1 TRBV11-3 - TGTGCCAGCAGCTTTCAAGGACAGGGGCGCTGGGCCGGGGAGCTGTTTTTT CASSFQGQGRWAGELFF
TRBJ2-1 - TRBV5-1 few TGCGCCAGCAGCTTGGACCTGTACAATGAGCAGTTCTTC CASSLDLYNEQFF
TRBJ1-2 TRBD1 TRBV24-1 - TGTGCCACCAGTGAGAGGGACAGCCCAGAGGAGTTC CATSERDSPEEF
TRBJ2-1 - TRBV6-5 few TGTGCCAGCAGTTACAATGAGCAGTTCTTC CASSYNEQFF
TRBJ2-7 TRBD1 TRBV4-3 - TGCGCCAGCAGCCAGGAGGACAGGGATCGCGAGCAGTACTTC CASSQEDRDREQYF
TRBJ2-1 TRBD1 TRBV12-3/TRBV12-4 - TGTGCCAGCAGTTTAGGGACAGGGTCGATATTTGGGGAGCAGTTCTTC CASSLGTGSIFGEQFF
TRBJ2-5 TRBD1 TRBV19 few TGTGCCAGTAGTATAGGGGGCAGGGGGCGAGAGACCCAGTACTTC CASSIGGRGRETQYF
TRBJ2-7 TRBD1 TRBV20-1 - TGCAGTGCTGGCAAGGGACAGGGGACCTACGAGCAGTACTTC CSAGKGQGTYEQYF
TRBJ2-7 - TRBV14 - TGTGCCAGCAGCCAAGGGATCCTTTCCGAGCAGTACTTC CASSQGILSEQYF
TRBJ2-7 TRBD1 TRBV6-2/TRBV6-3 many TGTGCCAGCAGTTACGACGGGACAGGGGATTACTACGAGCAGTACTTC CASSYDGTGDYYEQYF
TRBJ2-7 - TRBV5-1 few TGCGCCAGCAGCTTGGCTGGGCGAGACGAGCAGTACTTC CASSLAGRDEQYF